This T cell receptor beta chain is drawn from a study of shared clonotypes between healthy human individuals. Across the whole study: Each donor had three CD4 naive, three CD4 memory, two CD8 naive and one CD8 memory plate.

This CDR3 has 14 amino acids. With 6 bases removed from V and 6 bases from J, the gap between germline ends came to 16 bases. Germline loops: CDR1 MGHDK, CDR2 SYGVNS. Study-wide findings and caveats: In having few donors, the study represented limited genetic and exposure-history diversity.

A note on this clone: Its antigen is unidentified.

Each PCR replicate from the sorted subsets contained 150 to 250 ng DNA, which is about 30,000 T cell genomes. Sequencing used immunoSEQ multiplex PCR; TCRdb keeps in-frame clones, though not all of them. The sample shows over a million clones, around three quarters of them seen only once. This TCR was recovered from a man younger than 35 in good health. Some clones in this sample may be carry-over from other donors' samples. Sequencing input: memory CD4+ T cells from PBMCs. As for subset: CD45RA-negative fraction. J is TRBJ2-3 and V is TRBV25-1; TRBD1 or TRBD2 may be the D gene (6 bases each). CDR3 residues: CASRAGHSRDTQYF. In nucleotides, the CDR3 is TGTGCCAGCAGGGCGGGACATTCTCGGGATACGCAGTATTTT.